This T cell receptor beta chain was sequenced during a study of T cells in localized non-small cell lung cancer. Overall study findings and caveats: T cell clonality was highest in uninvolved adjacent lung, above tumor.

On this clone itself: Its antigen remains unidentified.

CDR3 length: 15 residues. Germline assignment: CDR1 LNHDA and CDR2 SQIVND (reference sequence). Trimming stripped 1 base from V and 5 bases from J, with 9 bases between. Only in-frame clones appear in the TCRdb table, and some are missing; sequencing was by immunoSEQ multiplex PCR. The sample has around 20,000 clones, 90% to 95% seen once. The TCR sequence derives from a woman aged 35 to 75 with stage I lung adenocarcinoma. V usage is TRBV19 and J usage is TRBJ1-6, with D possibly being TRBD1 (6 bases). The sample here was peripheral blood, taken before any cancer treatment. DNA for the CDR3: TGTGCCAGTAGTATAGGGGACACGAATAATTCACCCCTCCACTTT. Amino acid sequence: CASSIGDTNNSPLHF.